Each of the 29 T cell receptor beta chains below was sequenced from the same sample in a study of blood T cells in healthy people across ages. Then a second PCR, running about 6 to 12 cycles, was carried out with a sample-barcoded 5' primer and a J-beta primer mix. TCRdb recomputed calls from the 5' RACE reads with MiXCR, one row per CDR3 protein. The table records around 780,000 distinct CDR3 sequences, roughly 24% of them present only once. These data were also reused for a study on T cells of mothers and their children.

The sample comprised blood. Receptors originate from a boy aged 5-17 years in good health.

This clonotype was seen many times. The chain uses TRBV4-1 and TRBJ1-3; D not certain. Germline CDR1 and CDR2: MGHRA and YSYEKL. The CDR3 contains 17 residues. Trimming shortened V by 1 base and J by 3 bases, and 16 bases separated the two germline ends. The CDR3 is CASSQVLGSGDGNTIYF. The CDR3 DNA sequence: TGCGCCAGCAGCCAAGTTTTGGGCTCCGGAGATGGAAACACCATATATTTT.

V gene TRBV24-1 combines with J gene TRBJ2-7, with D perhaps TRBD2 (6 bases). CDR1 and CDR2 from the germline V gene are KGHDR and SFDVKD. V lost 8 bases to trimming and J lost 6 bases, with 16 bases between them. This CDR3 is built from 13 residues. The CDR3 is CATTPGVGGEQYF. The DNA of the CDR3 is TGTGCCACCACACCGGGGGTAGGTGGCGAGCAGTACTTC.

The V gene is TRBV18, the J gene TRBJ2-7, with 8 nucleotides matching TRBD1. Germline V gene data show CDR1 as KGHSH and CDR2 as LQKENI. Losses at the gene ends were 3 bases for V and 4 bases for J; bases not matched to a gene: 5. This CDR3 region has 14 residues. The CDR3 loop reads CASSPVDRGYEQYF. CDR3 bases: TGTGCCAGCTCACCGGTCGACAGGGGATACGAGCAGTACTTC.

A single count supports this clonotype. This rearrangement joins TRBV11-2 to TRBJ2-5; a possible D gene is TRBD2 (5 bases). There are 15 residues in the CDR3. Trimming removed 1 base from V and 1 base from J, with 10 bases in between. Per the germline V gene, CDR1 is SGHAT and CDR2 is FQNNGV. The DNA for the CDR3 is TGTGCCAGCAGCTTAGTCCTAGCCGTCCAAGAGACCCAGTACTTC. The encoded protein is CASSLVLAVQETQYF.

The sample holds a few counts of this clonotype. The chain employs TRBV29-1 and TRBJ1-1, with no clear D. Germline V lookup: CDR1 SQVTM, CDR2 ANQGSEA. V lost 8 bases and J 4 bases, leaving 8 bases between the germline ends. The CDR3 consists of 10 residues. The CDR3 bases are TGCAGCATTGTAAGCACTGAAGCTTTCTTT. It translates to CSIVSTEAFF.

This clonotype has more than one count but fewer than ten. The chain recombines TRBV2 with TRBJ2-5; D may match TRBD1 or TRBD2 (5 bases each). Germline CDR1 and CDR2: SNHLY and FYNNEI. V was clipped by 4 bases and J by 9 bases, with 15 bases between them. The CDR3 has 13 residues. The CDR3 region is CASSVSRDAAQYF. DNA of the CDR3: TGTGCCAGCAGTGTCAGTCGGGACGCGGCCCAGTACTTC.

A few counts support this clonotype. The V and J genes are TRBV11-2 and TRBJ1-2, with a possible D match to TRBD1 (5 bases). Germline assignment: CDR1 SGHAT and CDR2 FQNNGV. The CDR3 is 14 amino acids. The V end lost 6 bases, the J end lost 2 bases, and 13 bases lay between the germline ends. CDR3 in amino acids: CASRPGFRNYGYTF. The CDR3 region has the DNA TGTGCCAGCAGACCAGGGTTCAGAAACTATGGCTACACCTTC.

This chain links TRBV4-1 with TRBJ2-7; 7 bases map to TRBD2. V was clipped by 1 base and J by 0 bases; unmatched bases: 6. This CDR3 region has 16 residues. Germline values: CDR1 MGHRA, CDR2 YSYEKL. CDR3 sequence reads: CASSQVWGGSSYEQYF. DNA for the CDR3: TGCGCCAGCAGCCAAGTGTGGGGGGGGAGCTCCTACGAGCAGTACTTC.

The chain carries TRBV7-9 and TRBJ1-3; a weak D match, TRBD1 (6 bases). Germline V gene lookup returns CDR1 SEHNR and CDR2 FQNEAQ (reference sequence). This CDR3 has 18 amino acids. The V end lost 7 bases, the J end lost 1 base, and 23 bases lay between the germline ends. The CDR3 sequence: CASIKPSLQGLSGNTIYF. CDR3 in DNA: TGTGCCAGCATTAAACCCTCATTGCAGGGGCTATCTGGAAACACCATATATTTT.

The table lists this clonotype with a few counts. This rearrangement joins TRBV15 to TRBJ2-1; 8 bases fit TRBD1. Trimming removed 3 bases from V and 7 bases from J; junction bases left unmatched: 8. The V gene's germline CDR1 is LNHNV and CDR2 YYDKDF (reference sequence). This CDR3 has 15 residues. The CDR3 loop is CATSSPGQDLNEQFF. In DNA form, the CDR3 reads TGTGCCACCAGCAGTCCGGGACAGGATTTAAATGAGCAGTTCTTC.

The chain joins TRBV7-2 to TRBJ2-5; weak D call: TRBD1 (6 bases). V lost 1 base, J lost 4 bases, and 10 bases lay in between. The CDR3 consists of 14 residues. The germline V gene encodes CDR1 SGHTA and CDR2 FQGNSA. CDR3 residues: CASSLDRAIETQYF. CDR3 nucleotides: TGTGCCAGCAGCTTAGACAGGGCTATAGAGACCCAGTACTTC.

This clonotype has only a few counts. The gene calls are TRBV14 and TRBJ1-4, with D perhaps matching TRBD1 (5 bases). Germline V CDR1 and CDR2: SGHDN, FVKESK. The CDR3 loop spans 18 amino acids. V lost 0 bases, J lost 0 bases, and 14 bases lay in between. Here the CDR3 reads CASSQDLGPLATNEKLFF. Here the CDR3 DNA reads TGTGCCAGCAGCCAAGATTTGGGACCTCTTGCAACTAATGAAAAACTGTTTTTT. Looking up the rest from reference TRBV14 and TRBJ1-4 gives the full variable domain: EAGVTQFPSHSVIEKGQTVTLRCDPISGHDNLYWYRRVMGKEIKFLLHFVKESKQDESGMPNNRFLAERTGGTYSTLKVQPAELEDSGVYFCASSQDLGPLATNEKLFFGSGTQLSVL.

The rearrangement links TRBV15 to TRBJ2-5, with 9 bases that match TRBD1. The V gene end was trimmed by 1 base and the J gene end by 4 bases; junction bases not matched to a gene: 4. This CDR3 region has 15 residues. Germline-derived CDR1 and CDR2 are LNHNV and YYDKDF (reference sequence). The CDR3 coding sequence is TGTGCCACCAGCAGAGCCGCGACAGGGGGAGAGACCCAGTACTTC. It translates to CATSRAATGGETQYF.

This clonotype was recorded a few times. The chain is built from TRBV6-1 and TRBJ1-5; 10 bases agree with TRBD1. CDR3 size: 18 residues. J lost 0 bases, V lost 5 bases, and 10 bases had no gene match. Per the germline V gene, CDR1 is MNHNS and CDR2 is SASEGT. CDR3 in DNA: TGTGCCAGCAGTCCCCCGGGACAGGGGAGGTATAGCAATCAGCCCCAGCATTTT. Its protein product is CASSPPGQGRYSNQPQHF.

The rearrangement links TRBV3-1 to TRBJ2-7; TRBD1 might be the D (5 bases). In germline, CDR1 is LGHDT, CDR2 YNNKEL (reference sequence). This CDR3 comprises 14 residues. V lost 2 bases, J lost 2 bases, and 10 bases lay in between. In nucleotides, the CDR3 is TGTGCCAGCAGCCAAAGGGGTGCGGCCTACGAGCAGTACTTC. Translated, it gives CASSQRGAAYEQYF.

This clonotype appeared a few times. The rearrangement uses TRBV20-1 and TRBJ1-6, with D tentatively TRBD1 (6 bases). Trimming pared 1 base from V and 7 bases from J, leaving 17 bases between. Germline-derived CDR1 and CDR2 are DFQATT and SNEGSKA (reference sequence). The CDR3 totals 16 residues. Here the CDR3 DNA reads TGCAGTGCTAGAGCCCCCGGGGGGCTCTGGAATTCACCCCTCCACTTT. Its translation is CSARAPGGLWNSPLHF.

This clonotype was counted many times. J is TRBJ2-7 and V is TRBV4-1, with D tentatively TRBD2 (6 bases). Germline V gene lookup returns CDR1 MGHRA and CDR2 YSYEKL. The CDR3 sequence is 17 residues long. V was clipped by 0 bases and J by 2 bases, with 17 bases between them. The CDR3 is CASSQDTGGAIPYEQYF. CDR3 in DNA: TGCGCCAGCAGCCAAGATACTGGCGGGGCTATCCCCTACGAGCAGTACTTC.

V gene TRBV19 combines with J gene TRBJ1-5; no clear D. The CDR3 totals 14 residues. The V end was cut by 3 bases, the J end by 3 bases, with 9 bases between. Germline lookup yields CDR1 LNHDA and CDR2 SQIVND (reference sequence). The chain's CDR3 is CASSMRGLNQPQHF. Written as DNA, the CDR3 is TGTGCCAGTAGTATGCGAGGGCTCAATCAGCCCCAGCATTTT.

This chain links TRBV14 with TRBJ2-5; the match to TRBD1 covers 8 bases. The end of the DNA fits TRBJ2-7 better, so the J call may be wrong. The length of the CDR3 is 15 residues. From germline, CDR1 is SGHDN and CDR2 FVKESK. The CDR3 DNA sequence: TGTGCCAGCAGCCAAAGGACAGGGTTAGCCTACGAGCAGTACTTC. This gives the protein CASSQRTGLAYEQYF.

This clonotype has more than one count but fewer than ten. The rearrangement joins TRBV12-3 or TRBV12-4 to TRBJ2-7; 11 nucleotides match TRBD1. Germline trimming cut 4 bases from V and 2 bases from J; bases unmatched to any gene: 4. This CDR3 comprises 15 residues. CDR3 protein: CASSWGTGGTYEQYF. The CDR3 DNA follows: TGTGCCAGCAGTTGGGGGACAGGGGGGACCTACGAGCAGTACTTC.

This clonotype was observed a handful of times. V gene TRBV4-1 combines with J gene TRBJ2-5; 10 positions match TRBD2. V shed 3 bases, J shed 7 bases, and the junction held 8 bases outside the gene matches. CDR1 is MGHRA and CDR2 is YSYEKL in the germline V gene. This CDR3 spans 15 amino acids. The CDR3 region is CASSQIGLAVMTQYF. CDR3 sequence (DNA): TGCGCCAGCAGCCAGATAGGACTAGCGGTTATGACCCAGTACTTC.

This clonotype was seen ten or more times. The CDR3 loop is CASRGGTGTDTQYF. CDR3 nucleotide sequence: TGTGCCAGCAGGGGGGGGACAGGCACAGATACGCAGTATTTT. The chain carries TRBV2 and TRBJ2-3; D possibly uses TRBD1 or TRBD2 (7 bases each). This CDR3 contains 14 residues. Trimming left V 6 bases short and J 1 base short, with 11 bases between. CDR1 is SNHLY and CDR2 is FYNNEI in the germline V gene.

In this sample, this clonotype turned up many times. This sequence joins TRBV9 and TRBJ2-5, with D possibly matching TRBD2 (6 bases). V was clipped by 0 bases and J by 5 bases, with 14 bases between them. Germline V gene lookup returns CDR1 SGDLS and CDR2 YYNGEE. The CDR3 has 15 residues. The CDR3 region has the DNA TGTGCCAGCAGCGTAGATCCGACGGGGAGGGAGACCCAGTACTTC. Translation gives CASSVDPTGRETQYF.

This clonotype has only a few counts. V gene TRBV20-1 combines with J gene TRBJ2-2; 12 bases map to TRBD2. Germline assignment: CDR1 DFQATT and CDR2 SNEGSKA (reference sequence). V lost 0 bases and J lost 6; bases outside the gene matches: 5. The CDR3 totals 16 residues. The CDR3 DNA sequence: TGCAGTGCTAGAGATCCCCGGACTAGCGGGGCCGGGGAGCTGTTTTTT. Its protein product is CSARDPRTSGAGELFF.

This chain links TRBV12-3 or TRBV12-4 with TRBJ1-2; D is unresolved. The CDR3 contains 14 residues. The V and J ends lost 6 bases and 8 bases respectively, with 19 bases between them. CDR3 amino acids: CASSQTGVFGGYTF. The DNA for the CDR3 is TGTGCCAGCAGCCAAACTGGTGTCTTTGGGGGCTACACCTTC.

CDR3 DNA: TGCAGCGTTGGATGGGGAGGACGCGAAAAACTGTTTTTT. Translating gives CSVGWGGREKLFF. The chain is built from TRBV29-1 and TRBJ1-4; D ambiguous. The germline V and J ends were trimmed by 4 bases and 8 bases, with 14 bases remaining between them. This CDR3 region has 13 residues. The V gene's germline CDR1 is SQVTM and CDR2 ANQGSEA.

The chain combines TRBV5-6 with TRBJ2-5, with D unresolved. The V and J ends lost 4 bases and 5 bases respectively, with 15 bases between them. The length of the CDR3 is 14 residues. Per the germline V gene, CDR1 is SGHDT and CDR2 is YYEEEE. CDR3 amino acids: CASSQPHVVETQYF. In nucleotides, the CDR3 is TGTGCCAGCAGCCAACCGCACGTGGTTGAGACCCAGTACTTC.

This clonotype came up a few times. CDR3 residues: CASTQFYEQYF. CDR3 bases: TGTGCCAGCACACAGTTCTACGAGCAGTACTTC. The chain joins TRBV2 to TRBJ2-7; D remains ambiguous. V was clipped by 7 bases and J by 3 bases, with 7 bases between them. The germline V gene has CDR1 SNHLY and CDR2 FYNNEI. This CDR3 has 11 residues.

V gene TRBV9 combines with J gene TRBJ2-1; D possibly matches TRBD1 or TRBD2 (5 bases each). V was clipped by 2 bases and J by 5 bases, with 14 bases between them. The CDR3 is made up of 15 amino acids. CDR1 is SGDLS, CDR2 YYNGEE, per germline. The CDR3, as DNA: TGTGCCAGCAGCGTCGGGGACGGGAAGCACAATGAGCAGTTCTTC. As protein: CASSVGDGKHNEQFF. Full variable domain (remainder filled in from reference TRBV9 and TRBJ2-1): DSGVTQTPKHLITATGQRVTLRCSPRSGDLSVYWYQQSLDQGLQFLIQYYNGEERAKGNILERFSAQQFPDLHSELNLSSLELGDSALYFCASSVGDGKHNEQFFGPGTRLTVL.